This T cell receptor beta chain emerged from a study of OX40 agonist ivuxolimab in advanced cancers. Samples of blood were obtained at baseline, on cycle 4 day 1, and on cycle 7 day 1. Here immunoSEQ multiplex PCR was the method, and the copy in TCRdb shows in-frame clones only, minus some. The repertoire holds more than 50,000 clones, less than 85% seen once, with approximately 4% in the top ten. The CDR3 extends over 16 amino acids. V was cut by 5 bases and J by 7 bases, with 21 bases left in between. Looked up from germline, CDR1 is LNHDA and CDR2 is SQIVND (reference sequence). The genes are TRBV19 and TRBJ2-1; the D gene is possibly TRBD1 (8 bases). Sequenced here: CD4+ or CD8+ T cells sorted from blood, sampled in a trial of the OX40 agonist ivuxolimab. The sequence came from an adult with an advanced solid tumor such as melanoma, head and neck, liver or kidney cancer. CDR3 amino acids: CASSLRTGRDGNEQFF. DNA of the CDR3: TGTGCCAGTAGTTTACGGACAGGGAGGGATGGAAATGAGCAGTTCTTC.